Shown below are 15 T cell receptor beta chains from a single sample sequenced in a study of blood T cells in healthy people across ages. Alongside a J-beta primer mix, a sample-barcoded 5' primer served in a second PCR lasting 7 to 11 cycles. MiXCR was run by TCRdb on the 5' RACE reads, yielding one entry per CDR3 protein. The repertoire holds roughly 800,000 distinct CDR3 sequences, with roughly 50% as singletons. The sample taken for sequencing was blood. These receptors all stem from a man aged 30 to 39 in good health.

This clonotype came up a few times. The chain joins TRBV10-3 to TRBJ1-5, with 10 bases that match TRBD1. The germline V gene encodes CDR1 ENHRY and CDR2 SYGVKD. The CDR3 totals 14 residues. Losses at the gene ends were 10 bases for V and 6 bases for J; bases not matched to a gene: 9. DNA of the CDR3: TGTGCCACCACCCAGGGACAGGGGATTCAGCCCCAGCATTTT. Its translation: CATTQGQGIQPQHF.

This chain connects TRBV10-3 to TRBJ2-1; D is uncertain. CDR1 is ENHRY and CDR2 is SYGVKD in the germline V gene. Trimming took 2 bases from V and 5 from J, leaving 10 bases between them. The CDR3 runs to 14 residues. CDR3 region: CAISEADAHNEQFF. Here the CDR3 DNA reads TGTGCCATCAGTGAGGCGGACGCCCACAATGAGCAGTTCTTC.

The chain recombines TRBV29-1 with TRBJ2-3, with D hard to call. The CDR3 contains 14 residues. The germline V gene has CDR1 SQVTM and CDR2 ANQGSEA. The V end lost 6 bases, the J end lost 1 base, and 14 bases lay between the germline ends. CDR3 loop: CSVARLSGTDTQYF. DNA of the CDR3: TGCAGCGTCGCTAGATTATCTGGCACAGATACGCAGTATTTT.

The genes are TRBV12-3 or TRBV12-4 and TRBJ2-1; no clear D. This CDR3 region has 13 residues. The V end lost 5 bases, the J end lost 4 bases, and 9 bases lay between the germline ends. CDR3 protein: CASSAAPYNEQFF. The DNA of the CDR3 is TGTGCCAGCAGTGCCGCCCCATACAATGAGCAGTTCTTC.

This rearrangement joins TRBV12-3 or TRBV12-4 to TRBJ2-3; D is tentatively TRBD1 or TRBD2 (7 bases each). V was clipped by 6 bases and J by 3 bases, with 16 bases between them. This CDR3 has 15 amino acids. The CDR3 region has the DNA TGTGCCAGCAGCTCAGGGGGGACTATGACAGATACGCAGTATTTT. It is translated as CASSSGGTMTDTQYF.

This chain joins TRBV9 and TRBJ2-3, with 10 bases matching TRBD2. V dropped 3 bases and J dropped 1; count of bases not matched to a gene: 2. CDR3 length: 15 amino acids. Germline V gives CDR1 SGDLS, CDR2 YYNGEE. The CDR3 coding sequence is TGTGCCAGCAGCGAAAGCGGGAGGGGCACAGATACGCAGTATTTT. Translating gives CASSESGRGTDTQYF.

There are a few counts of this clonotype. The V and J genes are TRBV27 and TRBJ2-4; D may be TRBD1 (7 bases). Per germline, CDR1 MNHEY and CDR2 SMNVEV (reference sequence). Trimming left V 4 bases short and J 2 bases short, with 12 bases between. The CDR3 runs 15 residues. As DNA, the CDR3 is TGTGCCAGCAGTTGGACAGGCGGGACCAAAAACATTCAGTACTTC. This sequence encodes CASSWTGGTKNIQYF.

The J gene is TRBJ2-7, the V gene TRBV29-1, with 9 bases aligning to TRBD2. Germline loops: CDR1 SQVTM, CDR2 ANQGSEA. V lost 4 bases to trimming and J lost 3 bases; unmatched junction nucleotides: 4. The length of the CDR3 is 13 residues. CDR3 DNA: TGCAGCGTTGGGGCTAGCGGGAACTACGAGCAGTACTTC. This translates into CSVGASGNYEQYF.

The chain combines TRBV6-5 with TRBJ2-7; the D is unclear. CDR3 length equals 14 residues. V dropped 7 bases and J dropped 2 bases, with 15 bases sitting between them. Germline assignment: CDR1 MNHEY and CDR2 SVGAGI. CDR3 sequence reads: CASTPDRVPYEQYF. The CDR3 DNA sequence: TGTGCCAGCACACCGGACCGAGTGCCCTACGAGCAGTACTTC.

This clonotype is a singleton in its sample. V is TRBV12-5 and J is TRBJ2-3, with 12 bases identical to TRBD2. V dropped 1 base and J dropped 2; count of bases not matched to a gene: 19. Per germline, CDR1 LGHNT and CDR2 FRNRAP. The CDR3 is 22 amino acids. In DNA, the CDR3 is TGTGCTAGTGGTTTGGGATTGACGGGACTAGCGGGTTGGCGACAGGACACAGATACGCAGTATTTT. It translates to CASGLGLTGLAGWRQDTDTQYF.

V gene TRBV20-1 combines with J gene TRBJ2-1; 9 nucleotides agree with TRBD2. CDR1 DFQATT and CDR2 SNEGSKA come from the germline V gene (reference sequence). With 6 bases clipped from V and 6 bases from J, the junction kept 24 bases outside the gene matches. This CDR3 region has 19 residues. CDR3 amino acids: CSAEGGASGTRTIGNEQFF. For the CDR3, the DNA is TGCAGTGCGGAGGGGGGGGCTAGCGGGACACGGACGATTGGCAATGAGCAGTTCTTC.

The chain uses TRBV12-3 or TRBV12-4 and TRBJ2-1; TRBD1 agrees at 7 bases. The CDR3 consists of 14 residues. J lost 13 bases, V lost 4 bases, and 13 bases had no gene match. The CDR3 bases are TGTGCCAGCAGTTCGCGGACAGGCCAAGAGACCCAGTTCTTC. Encoded protein: CASSSRTGQETQFF.

This chain links TRBV9 with TRBJ1-2; possibly TRBD1 for D (6 bases). The CDR3 length is 15 residues. The germline V and J ends were trimmed by 3 bases and 4 bases, with 16 bases remaining between them. Germline loops: CDR1 SGDLS, CDR2 YYNGEE. CDR3 amino acids: CASSGGKGVLYGYTF. For the CDR3, the DNA is TGTGCCAGCAGCGGAGGGAAGGGGGTCCTCTATGGCTACACCTTC.

The chain uses TRBV7-2 and TRBJ2-1; D perhaps matches TRBD1 (6 bases). Looked up from germline, CDR1 is SGHTA and CDR2 is FQGNSA. V lost 5 bases and J 4 bases, leaving 18 bases between the germline ends. The CDR3 is 16 amino acids. CDR3 amino acids: CASSPRQDPGYNEQFF. Here the CDR3 DNA reads TGTGCCAGCAGCCCTCGACAGGATCCCGGGTACAATGAGCAGTTCTTC.

CDR3 coding DNA: TGTGCCACCGCGACTAGCGGGGGTCACTCCTACAATGAGCAGTTCTTC. It codes for CATATSGGHSYNEQFF. The chain is built from TRBV24-1 and TRBJ2-1, with 12 bases aligning to TRBD2. Germline CDR1 is KGHDR and CDR2 is SFDVKD. CDR3 length: 16 residues. J was trimmed by 0 bases and V by 9 bases; bases with no gene match: 5.